The 32 T cell receptor beta chains given below trace back to one sample, sequenced in a study of T cells in tuberculosis. Some clones are missing from TCRdb's copy, which holds only in-frame ones; the method was immunoSEQ multiplex PCR. The sample lists about 43,000 clones, approximately 94% seen once, with 1.9% in the top ten. The sample consisted of PBMCs. The receptor source for this set is a donor between 10 and 29 years old with latent tuberculosis or without tuberculosis infection. Some clones in this sample may be carry-over from other donors' samples.

The gene calls are TRBV4-1 and TRBJ1-4; 8 positions agree with TRBD1. V shed 2 bases and J 7 bases; nucleotides not matched to a gene: 9. This CDR3 region has 16 residues. CDR1 MGHRA and CDR2 YSYEKL come from the germline V gene. CDR3 amino acids: CASSQTPPGGGEKLFF. CDR3 coding DNA: TGCGCCAGCAGCCAAACCCCCCCAGGGGGCGGTGAAAAACTGTTTTTT.

This clone came up a few times. Written as DNA, the CDR3 is TGTGCCAGCACCCCTTCGGGGACAGCCAGTTTTAACTATGGCTACACCTTC. Encoded protein: CASTPSGTASFNYGYTF. The genes are TRBV28 and TRBJ1-2; TRBD1 agrees at 7 bases. CDR3 length: 17 residues. Losses at the gene ends were 7 bases for V and 1 base for J; bases not matched to a gene: 15. Germline V CDR1 and CDR2: MDHEN, SYDVKM.

The chain joins TRBV6-1 to TRBJ1-2; 7 bases agree with TRBD1. Germline CDR1 MNHNS, CDR2 SASEGT. This CDR3 is built from 17 residues. The J segment lost 3 bases and the V segment lost 0 bases, leaving 10 bases of the junction unmatched. CDR3 sequence reads: CASSEAPQGKRDYGYTF. The CDR3 region has the DNA TGTGCCAGCAGTGAAGCGCCACAGGGGAAAAGGGACTATGGCTACACCTTC.

The chain combines TRBV28 with TRBJ1-2; D unresolved. CDR1 is MDHEN, CDR2 SYDVKM, per germline. The CDR3 is 11 amino acids. V lost 3 bases to trimming and J lost 4 bases, with 3 bases between them. CDR3 DNA sequence: TGTGCCAGCAGTTTCATCTATGGCTACACCTTC. As protein: CASSFIYGYTF.

J is TRBJ2-3 and V is TRBV29-1; the match to TRBD1 covers 9 bases. V shed 7 bases and J 3 bases; nucleotides not matched to a gene: 2. The germline CDR1 and CDR2 sequences are SQVTM and ANQGSEA. The CDR3 loop spans 12 amino acids. Written as DNA, the CDR3 is TGCAGCGGGGGACAGGGAACAGATACGCAGTATTTT. Its protein product is CSGGQGTDTQYF.

The V gene is TRBV27, the J gene TRBJ2-7; 8 bases map to TRBD1. This CDR3 is 15 amino acids long. V trimming: 1 base; J trimming: 3 bases; junction bases outside the gene matches: 5. Germline V CDR1 and CDR2: MNHEY, SMNVEV (reference sequence). The CDR3 loop is CASSLWTGRGYEQYF. In DNA, the CDR3 is TGTGCCAGCAGTTTATGGACAGGGCGAGGCTACGAGCAGTACTTC.

This clone appeared once. V is TRBV6-6 and J is TRBJ2-3, with D perhaps matching TRBD2 (5 bases). Trimming removed 6 bases from V and 4 bases from J, with 11 bases in between. The germline CDR1 and CDR2 sequences are MNHNY and SVGAGI (reference sequence). The CDR3 spans 13 residues. The CDR3 nucleotides are TGTGCCAGCAGGAGGCTAGCCTCAGATACGCAGTATTTT. It codes for CASRRLASDTQYF.

The rearrangement joins TRBV7-7 to TRBJ2-1; 7 bases match TRBD2. After removal of 8 bases from V and 3 bases from J, the junction contained 7 bases not matched to a gene. Germline V CDR1 and CDR2: SSHAT, FNYEAQ (reference sequence). The CDR3 has 14 residues. Here the CDR3 reads CASSVGGGYNEQFF. The CDR3 nucleotides are TGTGCCAGCTCCGTGGGGGGGGGCTACAATGAGCAGTTCTTC.

This clone was recorded only once. The chain couples TRBV5-1 to TRBJ2-7, with 7 bases lining up with TRBD1. The CDR3 consists of 12 residues. Germline assignment: CDR1 SGHRS and CDR2 YFSETQ. The V segment lost 3 bases and the J segment 4 bases; nucleotides outside the gene matches: 1. CDR3 DNA: TGCGCCAGCAGCTCACAGGGGTACGAGCAGTACTTC. It yields the protein CASSSQGYEQYF. Full variable domain (missing parts from reference TRBV5-1 and TRBJ2-7): KAGVTQTPRYLIKTRGQQVTLSCSPISGHRSVSWYQQTPGQGLQFLFEYFSETQRNKGNFPGRFSGRQFSNSRSEMNVSTLELGDSALYLCASSSQGYEQYFGPGTRLTVT.

A single count supports this clone. The chain has TRBV28 and TRBJ2-2; 7 bases line up with TRBD2. V shed 5 bases and J 4 bases; nucleotides not matched to a gene: 1. The CDR3 runs 13 residues. Germline-derived CDR1 and CDR2 are MDHEN and SYDVKM. CDR3 amino acids: CASSPGGTGELFF. CDR3 DNA: TGTGCCAGCAGTCCGGGGGGCACCGGGGAGCTGTTTTTT.

The chain joins TRBV6-5 to TRBJ2-7; 10 positions agree with TRBD2. Per the germline V gene, CDR1 is MNHEY and CDR2 is SVGAGI. With V trimmed by 7 bases and J by 4 bases, 7 bases remained unmatched. The CDR3 is made up of 14 amino acids. CDR3 in amino acids: CASNQAGGQYEQYF. The CDR3 DNA follows: TGTGCCAGCAACCAAGCGGGAGGGCAATACGAGCAGTACTTC.

The gene calls are TRBV7-2 and TRBJ2-7, with D maybe TRBD2 (5 bases). The V gene's germline CDR1 is SGHTA and CDR2 FQGNSA. CDR3 length: 13 amino acids. Trimming took 1 base from V and 6 from J, leaving 10 bases between them. The CDR3 spells CASSLVGSPEQYF. The CDR3 DNA sequence: TGTGCCAGCAGCTTAGTAGGGAGTCCCGAGCAGTACTTC.

V gene TRBV18 combines with J gene TRBJ2-1; D is possibly TRBD2 (5 bases). Trimming removed 3 bases from V and 3 bases from J, with 12 bases in between. This CDR3 has 15 amino acids. CDR1 KGHSH and CDR2 LQKENI come from the germline V gene. For the CDR3, the DNA is TGTGCCAGCTCACCCCGAGCGGTAGACTACAATGAGCAGTTCTTC. It encodes CASSPRAVDYNEQFF. Using reference TRBV18 and TRBJ2-1 for the parts outside the CDR3, the full variable domain is NAGVMQNPRHLVRRRGQEARLRCSPMKGHSHVYWYRQLPEEGLKFMVYLQKENIIDESGMPKERFSAEFPKEGPSILRIQQVVRGDSAAYFCASSPRAVDYNEQFFGPGTRLTVL.

The genes are TRBV23-1 and TRBJ1-1, with D hard to call. TRBV23-1 is classed as an ORF, of uncertain function. Trimming pared 0 bases from V and 2 bases from J, leaving 7 bases between. CDR3 length: 14 amino acids. DNA for the CDR3: TGCGCCAGCAGTCAATCAGCCAATAACACTGAAGCTTTCTTT. It is translated as CASSQSANNTEAFF.

The gene calls are TRBV28 and TRBJ1-3; the D gene is possibly TRBD1 (5 bases). The CDR3 covers 14 residues. In germline, CDR1 is MDHEN, CDR2 SYDVKM. V lost 0 bases, J lost 4 bases, and 7 bases lay in between. CDR3 sequence: CASSLWTAGNTIYF. DNA for the CDR3: TGTGCCAGCAGTTTATGGACAGCAGGAAACACCATATATTTT. The full variable domain, rest sourced from reference TRBV28 and TRBJ1-3, is DVKVTQSSRYLVKRTGEKVFLECVQDMDHENMFWYRQDPGLGLRLIYFSYDVKMKEKGDIPEGYSVSREKKERFSLILESASTNQTSMYLCASSLWTAGNTIYFGEGSWLTVV.

The rearrangement links TRBV28 to TRBJ1-5; possible D gene TRBD1, 6 bases. The V and J ends lost 8 bases and 5 bases respectively, with 13 bases between them. From germline, CDR1 is MDHEN and CDR2 SYDVKM. The CDR3 has 13 amino acids. This CDR3 reads CASWGGRHQPQHF. The DNA for the CDR3 is TGTGCCAGCTGGGGGGGCAGGCATCAGCCCCAGCATTTT.

The chain links TRBV5-6 to TRBJ2-1, with TRBD2 matching 9 bases. This CDR3 contains 18 residues. V lost 3 bases to trimming and J lost 4 bases; unmatched junction nucleotides: 14. From germline, CDR1 is SGHDT and CDR2 YYEEEE. In DNA form, the CDR3 reads TGTGCCAGCAGCTCGGGTGGGCTAGCGGGGCATATTTACAATGAGCAGTTCTTC. Protein sequence: CASSSGGLAGHIYNEQFF. The whole variable domain, remainder taken from reference TRBV5-6 and TRBJ2-1, is DAGVTQSPTHLIKTRGQQVTLRCSPKSGHDTVSWYQQALGQGPQFIFQYYEEEERQRGNFPDRFSGHQFPNYSSELNVNALLLGDSALYLCASSSGGLAGHIYNEQFFGPGTRLTVL.

V usage is TRBV6-5 and J usage is TRBJ2-7; 8 nucleotides match TRBD1. J was trimmed by 1 base and V by 2 bases; bases with no gene match: 4. The CDR3 runs 15 residues. Germline V lookup: CDR1 MNHEY, CDR2 SVGAGI. The DNA for the CDR3 is TGTGCCAGCAGTTACACGACAGGGGCGTCCTACGAGCAGTACTTC. As protein: CASSYTTGASYEQYF.

The rearrangement joins TRBV15 to TRBJ2-3, with D possibly being TRBD2 (5 bases). The CDR3 has 12 residues. The V gene's germline CDR1 is LNHNV and CDR2 YYDKDF (reference sequence). V gave up 3 bases and J gave up 6 bases, with 7 bases separating them. CDR3 DNA: TGTGCCACCAGCAGGAGAGGGGATACGCAGTATTTT. This encodes CATSRRGDTQYF.

The chain combines TRBV7-2 with TRBJ1-3, with TRBD1 matching over 7 bases. The trim removed 4 bases at V and 4 bases at J, leaving 13 bases unmatched. Germline loops: CDR1 SGHTA, CDR2 FQGNSA. CDR3 size: 17 residues. The CDR3 reads CASSSRLPDRDGNTIYF. The CDR3, as DNA: TGTGCCAGCAGCTCCCGGCTACCCGACAGGGACGGAAACACCATATATTTT.

The chain recombines TRBV18 with TRBJ1-5; 7 bases align to TRBD1. The V gene's germline CDR1 is KGHSH and CDR2 LQKENI. V shed 6 bases, J shed 6 bases, and the junction held 8 bases outside the gene matches. The CDR3 is 14 residues long. CDR3 coding DNA: TGTGCCAGCTCGCAGGGGGTCCTAGCTCAGCCCCAGCATTTT. Amino acid sequence: CASSQGVLAQPQHF.

V and J are TRBV6-1 and TRBJ1-1; 8 bases fit TRBD1. This CDR3 is 16 amino acids long. Losses at the gene ends were 4 bases for V and 2 bases for J; bases not matched to a gene: 9. Germline V gene sequence: CDR1 MNHNS, CDR2 SASEGT. CDR3 sequence (DNA): TGTGCCAGCAGTGCCGGGACAGGCGTATTAAACACTGAAGCTTTCTTT. It specifies CASSAGTGVLNTEAFF.

J is TRBJ2-1 and V is TRBV7-2, with D uncertain. The length of the CDR3 is 15 residues. V dropped 1 base and J dropped 7 bases, with 14 bases sitting between them. Germline V gives CDR1 SGHTA, CDR2 FQGNSA. CDR3 coding DNA: TGTGCCAGCAGCTTAGTCTTCAGGTCTGGGAATGAGCAGTTCTTC. Translation gives CASSLVFRSGNEQFF.

The rearrangement uses TRBV7-2 and TRBJ2-7; D is unclear. The V end lost 4 bases, the J end lost 3 bases, and 4 bases lay between the germline ends. The germline V gene encodes CDR1 SGHTA and CDR2 FQGNSA. This CDR3 has 11 residues. CDR3 residues: CASSSYYEQYF. CDR3 DNA sequence: TGTGCCAGCAGCTCCTACTACGAGCAGTACTTC.

This chain uses TRBV7-2 with TRBJ2-4; possibly TRBD1 for D (5 bases). Germline CDR1 is SGHTA and CDR2 is FQGNSA. The CDR3 runs to 15 residues. The V and J ends lost 1 base and 2 bases respectively, with 9 bases between them. The CDR3 DNA reads TGTGCCAGCAGCTTAGTAAGGGGAACCAAAAACATTCAGTACTTC. It encodes CASSLVRGTKNIQYF. Drawing the rest from reference TRBV7-2 and TRBJ2-4, the complete variable domain is GAGVSQSPSNKVTEKGKDVELRCDPISGHTALYWYRQSLGQGLEFLIYFQGNSAPDKSGLPSDRFSAERTGGSVSTLTIQRTQQEDSAVYLCASSLVRGTKNIQYFGAGTRLSVL.

The chain is built from TRBV7-2 and TRBJ1-2; TRBD1 is a possible D gene (6 bases). V lost 5 bases to trimming and J lost 7 bases, with 14 bases between them. CDR1 SGHTA and CDR2 FQGNSA come from the germline V gene. The CDR3 covers 13 residues. In DNA form, the CDR3 reads TGTGCCAGCAGCCTTATACAGGGATTTGGCTACACCTTC. This sequence encodes CASSLIQGFGYTF.

This chain uses TRBV11-2 with TRBJ2-3, with TRBD2 identical over 12 bases. CDR3 length: 16 amino acids. Germline-derived CDR1 and CDR2 are SGHAT and FQNNGV. V lost 2 bases to trimming and J lost 8 bases; unmatched junction nucleotides: 8. In DNA form, the CDR3 reads TGTGCCAGCAGCTTAAAAAGGGTGACTAGCGGGAGTACGCAGTATTTT. Translated: CASSLKRVTSGSTQYF.

The chain recombines TRBV18 with TRBJ2-7; 8 nucleotides match TRBD1. J lost 3 bases, V lost 3 bases, and 10 bases had no gene match. Germline V CDR1 and CDR2: KGHSH, LQKENI. The CDR3 loop spans 16 amino acids. The CDR3 DNA reads TGTGCCAGCTCACCGAGAGATGGACAGGGATACTACGAGCAGTACTTC. Its protein product is CASSPRDGQGYYEQYF.

The chain combines TRBV11-2 with TRBJ1-2; TRBD1 matches 7 bases. This CDR3 region has 16 residues. Looked up from germline, CDR1 is SGHAT and CDR2 is FQNNGV. J lost 8 bases, V lost 0 bases, and 12 bases had no gene match. CDR3 bases: TGTGCCAGCAGCTTAGAACCCAGGGGGACTCACAGAGGCTACACCTTC. Residues: CASSLEPRGTHRGYTF.

This clone was observed once. The chain uses TRBV19 and TRBJ1-2, with 8 bases identical to TRBD1. The CDR3 has 14 amino acids. CDR1 LNHDA and CDR2 SQIVND come from the germline V gene (reference sequence). J gave up 4 bases and V 4 bases, and 5 bases lay outside the gene matches. The DNA for the CDR3 is TGTGCCAGTAGTAACCGGGACAGGCCCTATGGCTACACCTTC. This sequence encodes CASSNRDRPYGYTF.

This clone was seen more than once but under ten times. The chain links TRBV28 to TRBJ1-5; 9 bases line up with TRBD1. Germline V gene sequence: CDR1 MDHEN, CDR2 SYDVKM. With V trimmed by 5 bases and J by 5 bases, 7 bases remained unmatched. The CDR3 totals 15 residues. Here the CDR3 reads CASSPGQGRYQPQHF. The DNA of the CDR3 is TGTGCCAGCAGTCCCGGACAGGGGAGGTATCAGCCCCAGCATTTT.

The V and J genes are TRBV7-9 and TRBJ1-5; TRBD1 aligns across 7 bases. CDR3 length: 15 residues. Germline CDR1 is SEHNR and CDR2 is FQNEAQ (reference sequence). Trimming cost V 4 bases and J 1 base; bases outside gene matches: 4. CDR3 in amino acids: CASSSDRASNQPQHF. CDR3 bases: TGTGCCAGCAGCTCTGACAGGGCGAGCAATCAGCCCCAGCATTTT. Full variable domain (missing parts from reference TRBV7-9 and TRBJ1-5): DTGVSQNPRHKITKRGQNVTFRCDPISEHNRLYWYRQTLGQGPEFLTYFQNEAQLEKSRLLSDRFSAERPKGSFSTLEIQRTEQGDSAMYLCASSSDRASNQPQHFGDGTRLSIL.